These 27 T cell receptor beta chains originate from one sample sequenced in a study of blood T cell repertoires in COVID-19. Libraries were prepared by immunoSEQ multiplex PCR; TCRdb keeps only in-frame clonotypes and omits some of them. The sample includes about 59,000 clones, 73% of them seen just once. Sequenced material: peripheral blood. Every receptor here comes from a woman between 45 and 60 years old with active or convalescent COVID-19.

CDR3 sequence (DNA): TGTGCCAGCACTACGAGGGATAACTATGGCTACACCTTC. Protein: CASTTRDNYGYTF. V usage is TRBV6-6 and J usage is TRBJ1-2; D gene uncertain. The CDR3 runs 13 residues. Germline V CDR1 and CDR2: MNHNY, SVGAGI (reference sequence). V lost 7 bases to trimming and J lost 1 base, with 10 bases between them.

This clone was recorded many times. The rearrangement joins TRBV25-1 to TRBJ2-7; 9 bases are a match to TRBD1. V shed 4 bases and J 3 bases; nucleotides not matched to a gene: 1. The length of the CDR3 is 13 residues. Germline CDR1 is MGHDK and CDR2 is SYGVNS. CDR3 nucleotides: TGTGCCAGCAGTGCGACAGGGGGCTACGAGCAGTACTTC. Translated, it gives CASSATGGYEQYF.

The V and J genes are TRBV5-6 and TRBJ2-7; the match to TRBD2 covers 9 bases. V lost 3 bases to trimming and J lost 1 base; unmatched junction nucleotides: 8. The CDR3 runs 16 residues. CDR1 is SGHDT and CDR2 is YYEEEE in the germline V gene. The CDR3 DNA sequence: TGTGCCAGCAGCTATTTAGCGGGAGTTCTTTCCTACGAGCAGTACTTC. It is translated as CASSYLAGVLSYEQYF.

The chain employs TRBV7-9 and TRBJ2-1, with D possibly matching TRBD1 (6 bases). The ends were cut back, 10 bases at V and 5 bases at J, with 18 bases in the middle. The CDR3 covers 14 residues. CDR1 is SEHNR, CDR2 FQNEAQ, per germline (reference sequence). The CDR3: CATSRGFYDNEQFF. CDR3 bases: TGTGCCACCTCTAGGGGGTTTTACGACAATGAGCAGTTCTTC.

V and J are TRBV12-5 and TRBJ1-1; 9 bases match TRBD1. The junction had 10 bases not matched to a gene; V was cut back by 0 bases and J by 5 bases. Germline assignment: CDR1 LGHNT and CDR2 FRNRAP. The CDR3 loop spans 17 amino acids. CDR3 in amino acids: CASGLVLPRDRGTEAFF. CDR3 DNA: TGTGCTAGTGGTTTGGTACTCCCCCGAGACAGGGGGACTGAAGCTTTCTTT.

The chain carries TRBV10-3 and TRBJ1-3; D remains unclear. V lost 5 bases and J lost 4, with 9 bases in between. This CDR3 spans 13 amino acids. Per the germline V gene, CDR1 is ENHRY and CDR2 is SYGVKD. CDR3 DNA sequence: TGTGCCATCAGTCCGGGAGACGGAAACACCATATATTTT. This translates into CAISPGDGNTIYF.

The sample holds a few counts of this clone. This chain connects TRBV19 to TRBJ2-2; the match to TRBD1 covers 10 bases. Germline values: CDR1 LNHDA, CDR2 SQIVND (reference sequence). The CDR3 runs 18 residues. V lost 8 bases and J lost 3; bases outside the gene matches: 15. CDR3 sequence reads: CASRQGAGGRTDTGELFF. The CDR3 DNA follows: TGTGCCAGTCGACAGGGGGCAGGGGGGAGGACCGACACCGGGGAGCTGTTTTTT.

This clone came up a few times. The chain has TRBV7-9 and TRBJ1-1, with D possibly matching TRBD1 (6 bases). V gave up 6 bases and J gave up 0 bases, with 8 bases separating them. From germline, CDR1 is SEHNR and CDR2 FQNEAQ (reference sequence). This CDR3 is 13 amino acids long. CDR3 residues: CASRGQLNTEAFF. The CDR3 region has the DNA TGTGCCAGCAGAGGACAGTTGAACACTGAAGCTTTCTTT.

This clone has only one observation. The chain employs TRBV6-5 and TRBJ1-6, with a tentative D call TRBD1 (5 bases). The germline V gene has CDR1 MNHEY and CDR2 SVGAGI. There are 15 residues in the CDR3. The V and J ends lost 6 bases and 8 bases respectively, with 17 bases between them. CDR3 nucleotides: TGTGCCAGCAGATCAGGGAGGGTATCAGATTCACCCCTCCACTTT. This gives the protein CASRSGRVSDSPLHF.

As DNA, the CDR3 is TGCGCCAGCAGCCATTACCGGACAGGGACGACCGGGGAGCTGTTTTTT. It encodes CASSHYRTGTTGELFF. The rearrangement joins TRBV4-1 to TRBJ2-2, with 8 positions matching TRBD1. The J segment lost 5 bases and the V segment lost 3 bases, leaving 8 bases of the junction unmatched. CDR1 and CDR2 from the germline V gene are MGHRA and YSYEKL. This CDR3 has 16 amino acids.

This clone has a handful of counts. This rearrangement joins TRBV19 to TRBJ2-7; no reliable D call. The CDR3 totals 15 residues. Deletions cut 5 bases from V and 2 bases from J, with 16 bases between. Germline V gene sequence: CDR1 LNHDA, CDR2 SQIVND (reference sequence). The CDR3 region is CASSPPGSPTYEQYF. The CDR3 DNA reads TGTGCCAGTAGTCCACCTGGCTCTCCGACCTACGAGCAGTACTTC.

V and J are TRBV2 and TRBJ2-1, with D possibly being TRBD2 (5 bases). Germline CDR1 SNHLY, CDR2 FYNNEI. CDR3 length: 13 residues. Trimming shortened V by 7 bases and J by 4 bases, and 11 bases separated the two germline ends. CDR3 protein: CASTSGQYNEQFF. CDR3 bases: TGTGCCAGCACCAGCGGCCAATACAATGAGCAGTTCTTC.

V and J are TRBV30 and TRBJ1-4, with D perhaps matching TRBD1 (5 bases). Germline V gene sequence: CDR1 GTSNPN, CDR2 SVGIG (reference sequence). Trimming stripped 5 bases from V and 0 bases from J, with 31 bases between. The CDR3 consists of 21 residues. CDR3 sequence reads: CAWGAEACGVISLSTNEKLFF. CDR3 coding DNA: TGTGCCTGGGGGGCAGAGGCCTGCGGGGTCATTTCTCTTTCAACTAATGAAAAACTGTTTTTT.

This clone was recorded once. V gene TRBV29-1 combines with J gene TRBJ2-5; 9 bases match TRBD2. Trimming removed 2 bases from V and 5 bases from J; junction bases left unmatched: 6. Germline V lookup: CDR1 SQVTM, CDR2 ANQGSEA. This CDR3 spans 14 amino acids. This CDR3 is CSVESRGRAETQYF. The CDR3 region has the DNA TGCAGCGTTGAATCCCGCGGGAGGGCCGAGACCCAGTACTTC.

This chain joins TRBV5-6 and TRBJ1-5; the match to TRBD1 covers 7 bases. Germline V gives CDR1 SGHDT, CDR2 YYEEEE. This CDR3 has 15 amino acids. Trimming cost V 4 bases and J 0 bases; bases outside gene matches: 4. The CDR3 region is CASSVRTGSNQPQHF. The CDR3 bases are TGTGCCAGCAGCGTGAGGACAGGTAGCAATCAGCCCCAGCATTTT.

This rearrangement joins TRBV5-1 to TRBJ2-7; tentative D call: TRBD1 (6 bases). From germline, CDR1 is SGHRS and CDR2 YFSETQ. The CDR3 runs 14 residues. The V end was cut by 0 bases, the J end by 0 bases, with 7 bases between. CDR3 nucleotides: TGCGCCAGCAGCTTGGCAGGGGACTCCTACGAGCAGTACTTC. Its protein product is CASSLAGDSYEQYF.

V usage is TRBV7-9 and J usage is TRBJ2-1; 12 bases map to TRBD2. CDR3 length: 19 residues. The germline gives CDR1 SEHNR, CDR2 FQNEAQ (reference sequence). J lost 4 bases, V lost 1 base, and 11 bases had no gene match. The CDR3 sequence is CASSLGVGILAGGYNEQFF. Here the CDR3 DNA reads TGTGCCAGCAGCTTAGGCGTCGGAATACTAGCGGGAGGATACAATGAGCAGTTCTTC. Full variable domain (missing parts from reference TRBV7-9 and TRBJ2-1): DTGVSQNPRHKITKRGQNVTFRCDPISEHNRLYWYRQTLGQGPEFLTYFQNEAQLEKSRLLSDRFSAERPKGSFSTLEIQRTEQGDSAMYLCASSLGVGILAGGYNEQFFGPGTRLTVL.

This clone was picked up a small number of times. The chain employs TRBV7-9 and TRBJ2-2, with 7 bases identical to TRBD2. Losses at the gene ends were 3 bases for V and 6 bases for J; bases not matched to a gene: 7. CDR3 length equals 15 residues. Germline V gene sequence: CDR1 SEHNR, CDR2 FQNEAQ (reference sequence). CDR3 residues: CASSFRRGGAGELFF. CDR3 nucleotides: TGTGCCAGCAGCTTCAGGAGGGGAGGGGCCGGGGAGCTGTTTTTT. Together with reference TRBV7-9 and TRBJ2-2, the CDR3 gives the full variable domain: DTGVSQNPRHKITKRGQNVTFRCDPISEHNRLYWYRQTLGQGPEFLTYFQNEAQLEKSRLLSDRFSAERPKGSFSTLEIQRTEQGDSAMYLCASSFRRGGAGELFFGEGSRLTVL.

This rearrangement joins TRBV10-3 to TRBJ2-1, with 15 positions matching TRBD2. This CDR3 has 14 residues. Germline V gene lookup returns CDR1 ENHRY and CDR2 SYGVKD. V dropped 7 bases and J dropped 7; count of bases not matched to a gene: 2. CDR3 protein: CAITGLAGGNEQFF. The CDR3 nucleotides are TGTGCCATCACGGGACTAGCGGGAGGTAATGAGCAGTTCTTC.

The chain is built from TRBV28 and TRBJ1-2; D may be TRBD1 (5 bases). The CDR3 covers 12 residues. V lost 4 bases, J lost 4 bases, and 7 bases lay in between. Germline loops: CDR1 MDHEN, CDR2 SYDVKM. The CDR3 protein is CASSWQGYGYTF. The CDR3 DNA follows: TGTGCCAGCAGTTGGCAGGGCTATGGCTACACCTTC.

This clone has just a few counts. Other DNA sequences in this sample translate to the same CDR3. The V gene is TRBV3-1 (or the pseudogene TRBV3-2), the J gene TRBJ2-7, with TRBD1 matching over 10 bases. This CDR3 contains 16 residues. Germline V gene data show CDR1 as LGHDT and CDR2 as YNNKEL (reference sequence). V dropped 4 bases and J dropped 1; count of bases not matched to a gene: 7. The DNA of the CDR3 is TGTGCCAGCAGCCCCGAGGGACAGGGGTTTTCCTACGAGCAGTACTTC. It yields the protein CASSPEGQGFSYEQYF.

CDR3 loop: CASRTAGTYEQYF. As DNA, the CDR3 is TGTGCCAGCAGAACGGCAGGTACCTACGAGCAGTACTTC. J is TRBJ2-7 and V is TRBV6-6; no clear D gene. Germline V gene data show CDR1 as MNHNY and CDR2 as SVGAGI (reference sequence). Between the trimmed V and J ends, which lost 6 bases and 2 bases, there was a span of 11 bases. The CDR3 totals 13 residues.

This clone occurred once. The chain joins TRBV30 to TRBJ2-2, with D perhaps matching TRBD2 (5 bases). Trimming took off 2 bases at V and 0 bases at J, with 7 bases between the two ends. CDR3 size: 14 residues. Germline loops: CDR1 GTSNPN, CDR2 SVGIG (reference sequence). The DNA for the CDR3 is TGTGCCTGGAGTCGGGATGCGAACACCGGGGAGCTGTTTTTT. This translates into CAWSRDANTGELFF.

The J gene is TRBJ2-2, the V gene TRBV9, with 7 bases fitting TRBD1. Germline values: CDR1 SGDLS, CDR2 YYNGEE. The ends lost 0 bases at V and 6 bases at J; junction bases unmatched: 5. This CDR3 has 15 residues. In DNA, the CDR3 is TGTGCCAGCAGCGTAGTAGGGCAGGGGGCCGGGGAGCTGTTTTTT. The encoded protein is CASSVVGQGAGELFF.

This chain connects TRBV2 to TRBJ2-3, with 8 nucleotides matching TRBD2. The CDR3 sequence is 14 residues long. V lost 8 bases to trimming and J lost 0 bases; unmatched junction nucleotides: 4. Per germline, CDR1 SNHLY and CDR2 FYNNEI. CDR3 loop: CASVPGGSTDTQYF. As DNA, the CDR3 is TGTGCCAGCGTACCGGGGGGGAGCACAGATACGCAGTATTTT.

This clone was detected only once. J is TRBJ1-4 and V is TRBV7-9, with TRBD1 as a possible D gene (6 bases). Per the germline V gene, CDR1 is SEHNR and CDR2 is FQNEAQ (reference sequence). The length of the CDR3 is 15 residues. The germline V and J ends were trimmed by 5 bases and 5 bases, with 15 bases remaining between them. CDR3 sequence (DNA): TGTGCCAGCAGCCTATATGGGGGGGCAAATGAAAAACTGTTTTTT. Its protein product is CASSLYGGANEKLFF.

The V and J genes are TRBV3-1 (or the pseudogene TRBV3-2) and TRBJ2-7; TRBD1 is a possible D gene (5 bases). The V end lost 0 bases, the J end lost 4 bases, and 10 bases lay between the germline ends. This CDR3 is 14 amino acids long. The germline V gene encodes CDR1 LGHDT and CDR2 YNNKEL (reference sequence). Here the CDR3 DNA reads TGTGCCAGCAGCCAAGATGGACACACATACGAGCAGTACTTC. Encoded protein: CASSQDGHTYEQYF.